The 31 T cell receptor beta chains listed next were all sequenced from one sample in a study of T cells after yellow fever vaccination. MiXCR, applied by TCRdb to the 5' RACE reads, yields one record per CDR3 protein. Counted here are around 250,000 distinct CDR3 sequences, 6% to 7.5% occurring once; the ten biggest clones make up roughly 0.9%. The source material was CD4+ T cells sorted from PBMCs, sampled 15 days after the yellow fever booster vaccination. These receptors were taken from a man aged 25 to 45 who received the YFV17D yellow fever vaccine.

This clonotype was picked up many times. The gene calls are TRBV20-1 and TRBJ2-1, with 7 bases matching TRBD2. V was clipped by 0 bases and J by 3 bases; unmatched bases: 8. The CDR3 consists of 16 residues. Germline CDR1 is DFQATT and CDR2 is SNEGSKA (reference sequence). CDR3 amino acids: CSARDQGSGYYNEQFF. The CDR3 coding sequence is TGCAGTGCTAGAGATCAGGGTAGCGGGTACTACAATGAGCAGTTCTTC.

This clonotype was observed at least ten times. The J gene is TRBJ1-2, the V gene TRBV4-3, with a weak D call TRBD1 (5 bases). Germline CDR1 reads LGHNA; CDR2 reads YSLEER. V shed 1 base and J shed 2 bases, with 11 bases lying between them. CDR3 length: 15 residues. In DNA, the CDR3 is TGCGCCAGCAGCCAAGTCCCGGACAAAAACTATGGCTACACCTTC. Amino acid sequence: CASSQVPDKNYGYTF.

The CDR3 sequence: CASSLVGQGVVQPQHF. DNA of the CDR3: TGTGCCAGCAGCTTAGTGGGGCAGGGAGTTGTTCAGCCCCAGCATTTT. The chain recombines TRBV11-2 with TRBJ1-5; D might be TRBD1 (5 bases). This CDR3 comprises 16 residues. The germline V gene has CDR1 SGHAT and CDR2 FQNNGV. Trimming left V 1 base short and J 6 bases short, with 16 bases between. The entire variable domain, with the rest obtained from reference TRBV11-2 and TRBJ1-5, is as follows: EAGVAQSPRYKIIEKRQSVAFWCNPISGHATLYWYQQILGQGPKLLIQFQNNGVVDDSQLPKDRFSAERLKGVDSTLKIQPAKLEDSAVYLCASSLVGQGVVQPQHFGDGTRLSIL.

This clonotype was seen a few times. V usage is TRBV7-6 and J usage is TRBJ2-5; D uncertain. Germline V lookup: CDR1 SGHVS, CDR2 FNYEAQ. Trimming stripped 5 bases from V and 1 base from J, with 8 bases between. The CDR3 has 13 amino acids. The CDR3 sequence is CASSDVSQETQYF. For the CDR3, the DNA is TGTGCCAGCAGCGACGTCTCCCAAGAGACCCAGTACTTC.

J is TRBJ2-7 and V is TRBV20-1; 10 bases line up with TRBD1. After removal of 0 bases from V and 6 bases from J, the junction contained 8 bases not matched to a gene. The CDR3 runs 15 residues. Germline CDR1 DFQATT, CDR2 SNEGSKA (reference sequence). CDR3: CSARDLGQGVREQYF. As DNA, the CDR3 is TGCAGTGCTAGAGATTTAGGACAGGGGGTCCGCGAGCAGTACTTC.

This clonotype has more than one count but fewer than ten. V and J are TRBV5-6 and TRBJ2-2; 8 positions agree with TRBD1. Germline CDR1 SGHDT, CDR2 YYEEEE. The CDR3 contains 15 residues. V gave up 4 bases and J gave up 2 bases; unmatched junction bases: 4. The CDR3 nucleotides are TGTGCCAGCAGCACACCAGGGGGCAACACCGGGGAGCTGTTTTTT. It yields the protein CASSTPGGNTGELFF.

The sample holds a few counts of this clonotype. J is TRBJ2-3 and V is TRBV18; 7 bases map to TRBD2. The CDR3 has 16 residues. From germline, CDR1 is KGHSH and CDR2 LQKENI. The trim removed 6 bases at V and 5 bases at J, leaving 14 bases unmatched. The CDR3 DNA is TGTGCCAGCTCGACCAGAGCCGGCGGGAGCCGAGATACGCAGTATTTT. This encodes CASSTRAGGSRDTQYF. Full variable domain (remainder filled in from reference TRBV18 and TRBJ2-3): NAGVMQNPRHLVRRRGQEARLRCSPMKGHSHVYWYRQLPEEGLKFMVYLQKENIIDESGMPKERFSAEFPKEGPSILRIQQVVRGDSAAYFCASSTRAGGSRDTQYFGPGTRLTVL.

CDR3 in DNA: TGTGCCAGCAGCCAAGCGGTCCGCGATGAGCAGTTCTTC. Its translation is CASSQAVRDEQFF. The V gene is TRBV14, the J gene TRBJ2-1; D gene ambiguous. This CDR3 spans 13 amino acids. The V end was cut by 1 base, the J end by 8 bases, with 9 bases between. Per germline, CDR1 SGHDN and CDR2 FVKESK. Based on the CDR3 plus reference TRBV14 and TRBJ2-1, the full variable domain is EAGVTQFPSHSVIEKGQTVTLRCDPISGHDNLYWYRRVMGKEIKFLLHFVKESKQDESGMPNNRFLAERTGGTYSTLKVQPAELEDSGVYFCASSQAVRDEQFFGPGTRLTVL.

This clonotype was detected only a few times. V usage is TRBV12-3 or TRBV12-4 and J usage is TRBJ2-2, with TRBD1 matching 8 bases. This CDR3 spans 16 amino acids. With 4 bases clipped from V and 7 bases from J, the junction kept 11 bases outside the gene matches. The CDR3 sequence: CASSSRRGRDVGELFF. The CDR3 bases are TGTGCCAGCAGTTCACGCAGGGGGCGTGATGTCGGGGAGCTGTTTTTT.

This clonotype was seen only a few times. The chain is built from TRBV20-1 and TRBJ2-1, with 8 bases fitting TRBD2. The J segment lost 3 bases and the V segment lost 5 bases, leaving 6 bases of the junction unmatched. Germline V lookup: CDR1 DFQATT, CDR2 SNEGSKA (reference sequence). CDR3 length equals 14 residues. The CDR3 protein is CSALSGSDYNEQFF. In DNA, the CDR3 is TGCAGTGCTCTGAGCGGGAGTGACTACAATGAGCAGTTCTTC.

This clonotype has only a few counts. The rearrangement joins TRBV6-2 or TRBV6-3 to TRBJ1-1, with TRBD1 identical over 7 bases. The junction had 6 bases not matched to a gene; V was cut back by 7 bases and J by 10 bases. The CDR3 length is 11 residues. The germline gives CDR1 MNHEY, CDR2 SVGEGT. In nucleotides, the CDR3 is TGTGCCAGCAATCTCGGACAGGCAGCTTTCTTT. Protein: CASNLGQAAFF.

This chain links TRBV5-1 with TRBJ2-7; D may correspond to TRBD1 or TRBD2 (5 bases each). Germline V gene sequence: CDR1 SGHRS, CDR2 YFSETQ. The CDR3 covers 15 residues. V gave up 4 bases and J gave up 3 bases, with 17 bases separating them. The CDR3, as DNA: TGCGCCAGCAGCCTCCGCCGGGACGGCCTCTACGAGCAGTACTTC. Translated, it gives CASSLRRDGLYEQYF.

The J gene is TRBJ2-2, the V gene TRBV28; 14 positions match TRBD2. Germline CDR1 and CDR2: MDHEN and SYDVKM. The J segment lost 3 bases and the V segment lost 7 bases, leaving 10 bases of the junction unmatched. The CDR3 totals 18 residues. For the CDR3, the DNA is TGTGCCAGCACCTTAGGGACTAGCGGGAGTACGTACACCGGGGAGCTGTTTTTT. Residues: CASTLGTSGSTYTGELFF.

V gene TRBV15 combines with J gene TRBJ2-1, with 8 bases aligning to TRBD2. Germline V gives CDR1 LNHNV, CDR2 YYDKDF (reference sequence). The CDR3 runs 17 residues. V lost 3 bases to trimming and J lost 8 bases; unmatched junction nucleotides: 15. This chain's CDR3 is CATSSPEAGGPVDEQFF. The DNA of the CDR3 is TGTGCCACCAGCAGCCCGGAGGCGGGAGGCCCTGTGGATGAGCAGTTCTTC.

This chain links TRBV28 with TRBJ2-1; 11 bases fit TRBD2. Germline V CDR1 and CDR2: MDHEN, SYDVKM. V was clipped by 8 bases and J by 4 bases; unmatched bases: 13. This CDR3 has 17 amino acids. CDR3 region: CASLPNLAGGPYNEQFF. The DNA for the CDR3 is TGTGCCAGCCTCCCTAATTTAGCGGGAGGGCCGTACAATGAGCAGTTCTTC.

This clonotype was detected many times. The rearrangement links TRBV12-3 or TRBV12-4 to TRBJ2-1, with 7 bases aligning to TRBD2. This CDR3 has 14 residues. Trimming removed 7 bases from V and 7 bases from J; junction bases left unmatched: 10. CDR3 region: CASTLGGAGNEQFF. In DNA form, the CDR3 reads TGTGCCAGCACCCTTGGGGGAGCGGGGAATGAGCAGTTCTTC.

V and J are TRBV2 and TRBJ2-3, with D unclear. Trimming removed 2 bases at V and 3 bases at J, with 9 bases between. This CDR3 spans 14 amino acids. Germline V gene lookup returns CDR1 SNHLY and CDR2 FYNNEI. The CDR3 region is CASSEYLGTDTQYF. The CDR3 region has the DNA TGTGCCAGCAGTGAATATTTGGGGACAGATACGCAGTATTTT.

This clonotype was counted a few times. The V and J genes are TRBV5-1 and TRBJ2-2; TRBD2 matches at 14 bases. With V trimmed by 4 bases and J by 0 bases, 5 bases remained unmatched. The CDR3 runs 18 residues. Germline-derived CDR1 and CDR2 are SGHRS and YFSETQ. The CDR3 loop reads CASSTGLAGVANTGELFF. The CDR3 DNA follows: TGCGCCAGCAGCACGGGACTAGCGGGAGTTGCGAACACCGGGGAGCTGTTTTTT. Filled out from reference TRBV5-1 and TRBJ2-2, the complete variable domain reads KAGVTQTPRYLIKTRGQQVTLSCSPISGHRSVSWYQQTPGQGLQFLFEYFSETQRNKGNFPGRFSGRQFSNSRSEMNVSTLELGDSALYLCASSTGLAGVANTGELFFGEGSRLTVL.

This clonotype was seen repeatedly, ten times or more. This chain connects TRBV28 to TRBJ1-1; D is unclear. This CDR3 region has 13 residues. Looked up from germline, CDR1 is MDHEN and CDR2 is SYDVKM. V was trimmed by 10 bases and J by 1 base, leaving 13 bases between them. The CDR3 sequence: CAILNSRNTEAFF. CDR3 coding DNA: TGTGCCATTTTAAATTCACGGAACACTGAAGCTTTCTTT.

This clonotype was picked up a small number of times. The chain carries TRBV20-1 and TRBJ2-5, with D unclear. The CDR3 totals 13 residues. Between the trimmed V and J ends, which lost 4 bases and 0 bases, there was a span of 9 bases. Germline V gene sequence: CDR1 DFQATT, CDR2 SNEGSKA (reference sequence). The DNA of the CDR3 is TGCAGTGCTATAGGCTCGAACCAAGAGACCCAGTACTTC. Protein sequence: CSAIGSNQETQYF.

A few counts support this clonotype. The chain has TRBV4-2 and TRBJ2-7; TRBD1 matches at 7 bases. The CDR3 contains 15 residues. Trimming at V came to 4 bases and at J to 6 bases, leaving 12 bases not matched to a gene. The germline V gene encodes CDR1 LGHNA and CDR2 YNFKEQ. The CDR3 DNA is TGTGCCAGCAGCCCCCGTCGAGACAGGGCGGCCGAGCAGTACTTC. Protein: CASSPRRDRAAEQYF.

The genes are TRBV7-2 and TRBJ2-1, with D maybe TRBD2 (6 bases). CDR3 length equals 15 residues. The V gene lost 6 bases and the J gene lost 3 bases, with 15 bases spanning the gap. Germline V gene lookup returns CDR1 SGHTA and CDR2 FQGNSA. The CDR3 protein is CASRPIAEVYNEQFF. Here the CDR3 DNA reads TGTGCCAGCAGACCCATAGCGGAGGTCTACAATGAGCAGTTCTTC. The full variable domain, with the rest looked up from reference TRBV7-2 and TRBJ2-1, is GAGVSQSPSNKVTEKGKDVELRCDPISGHTALYWYRQSLGQGLEFLIYFQGNSAPDKSGLPSDRFSAERTGGSVSTLTIQRTQQEDSAVYLCASRPIAEVYNEQFFGPGTRLTVL.

CDR3 DNA sequence: TGTGCCAGCAGCGTAGTGGGGCCCGGAAACACCATATATTTT. Its translation is CASSVVGPGNTIYF. The rearrangement links TRBV9 to TRBJ1-3; tentative D call: TRBD1 (5 bases). Trimming took 0 bases from V and 4 from J, leaving 8 bases between them. Per the germline V gene, CDR1 is SGDLS and CDR2 is YYNGEE. CDR3 size: 14 residues.

There are a few counts of this clonotype. V and J are TRBV5-5 and TRBJ2-4, with no clear D. The V and J ends lost 0 bases and 0 bases respectively, with 10 bases between them. The CDR3 covers 16 residues. Germline lookup yields CDR1 SGHKS and CDR2 YYEKEE (reference sequence). DNA of the CDR3: TGTGCCAGCAGCTTGGCCCCGGCCGTAGCCAAAAACATTCAGTACTTC. It specifies CASSLAPAVAKNIQYF.

In this sample, this clonotype turned up a few times. The V gene is TRBV20-1, the J gene TRBJ2-1, with a weak D call TRBD2 (6 bases). Germline lookup yields CDR1 DFQATT and CDR2 SNEGSKA (reference sequence). CDR3 length equals 16 residues. Trimming cost V 7 bases and J 0 bases, with 19 bases left between them. The CDR3 nucleotides read TGCAGTGTCCGTCGGATTCTAGCGAGCTCCTACAATGAGCAGTTCTTC. Its translation: CSVRRILASSYNEQFF.

This clonotype showed up just a few times. This chain joins TRBV27 and TRBJ1-1, with a weak D call TRBD1 (5 bases). CDR3 length: 15 amino acids. Trimming shortened V by 9 bases and J by 1 base, and 18 bases separated the two germline ends. The germline gives CDR1 MNHEY, CDR2 SMNVEV (reference sequence). The CDR3: CARKGQGVTNTEAFF. CDR3 nucleotide sequence: TGTGCCAGAAAAGGTCAAGGGGTTACGAACACTGAAGCTTTCTTT.

This chain joins TRBV15 and TRBJ2-5; D unresolved. Germline assignment: CDR1 LNHNV and CDR2 YYDKDF (reference sequence). The CDR3 has 16 amino acids. Trimming cost V 0 bases and J 3 bases, with 14 bases left between them. The CDR3 nucleotides are TGTGCCACCAGCAGAGATCCCGTTAGGCAGAAAGAGACCCAGTACTTC. Amino acid sequence: CATSRDPVRQKETQYF. Together with reference TRBV15 and TRBJ2-5, the CDR3 gives the full variable domain: DAMVIQNPRYQVTQFGKPVTLSCSQTLNHNVMYWYQQKSSQAPKLLFHYYDKDFNNEADTPDNFQSRRPNTSFCFLDIRSPGLGDTAMYLCATSRDPVRQKETQYFGPGTRLLVL.

The sample holds many counts of this clonotype. The CDR3 nucleotides are TGTGCCAGCAGTTTATCCGGGGCGCCTGAAAAACTGTTTTTT. This gives the protein CASSLSGAPEKLFF. This chain connects TRBV12-3 or TRBV12-4 to TRBJ1-4; possible D gene TRBD1, 5 bases. The CDR3 has 14 amino acids. Trimming stripped 2 bases from V and 7 bases from J, with 11 bases between.

There are a few counts of this clonotype. V gene TRBV19 combines with J gene TRBJ2-1, with TRBD2 as a possible D gene (6 bases). The CDR3 runs to 14 residues. The germline CDR1 and CDR2 sequences are LNHDA and SQIVND (reference sequence). V lost 5 bases and J 4 bases, leaving 12 bases between the germline ends. In DNA form, the CDR3 reads TGTGCCAGTAGTGGGCGCGGGAAGTACAATGAGCAGTTCTTC. It translates to CASSGRGKYNEQFF.

This clonotype was observed a few times. One junction end does not reproduce the germline sequence, and a read error may be involved. This chain connects TRBV7-7 to TRBJ2-1, with TRBD1 as a possible D gene (6 bases). The CDR3 length is 15 residues. The germline CDR1 and CDR2 sequences are SSHAT and FNYEAQ (reference sequence). The CDR3 sequence is CASSLGGRFNNEQFF. As DNA, the CDR3 is TGTGCTAGCAGCTTAGGGGGTAGATTTAACAATGAGCAGTTCTTC. Looking up the rest from reference TRBV7-7 and TRBJ2-1 gives the full variable domain: GAGVSQSPRYKVTKRGQDVTLRCDPISSHATLYWYQQALGQGPEFLTYFNYEAQPDKSGLPSDRFSAERPEGSISTLTIQRTEQRDSAMYRCASSLGGRFNNEQFFGPGTRLTVL.

This clonotype was counted a few times. The chain joins TRBV6-1 to TRBJ2-2; 11 bases are a match to TRBD2. This CDR3 is 17 amino acids long. Germline values: CDR1 MNHNS, CDR2 SASEGT. V shed 6 bases, J shed 0 bases, and the junction held 6 bases outside the gene matches. The CDR3 reads CASRVAGGPANTGELFF. Written as DNA, the CDR3 is TGTGCCAGCAGGGTAGCGGGAGGGCCTGCGAACACCGGGGAGCTGTTTTTT.